Below are 15 T cell receptor beta chains sequenced from a single sample in a study of cytomegalovirus exposure and HLA in healthy donors. The PCR used 60 Vbeta and 13 Jbeta primers. Libraries were prepared by immunoSEQ multiplex PCR; TCRdb keeps only in-frame clonotypes and omits some of them. The sample holds 60,000 to 70,000 clones; roughly 70% are singletons and the top ten take around a quarter. The specimen sequenced was PBMCs. These receptors were obtained from a man aged 45 to 65 in good health and CMV-seropositive.

The gene calls are TRBV19 and TRBJ1-1; D possibly corresponds to TRBD1 (5 bases). V dropped 1 base and J dropped 6 bases, with 9 bases sitting between them. The CDR3 contains 13 residues. Germline V lookup: CDR1 LNHDA, CDR2 SQIVND (reference sequence). The CDR3 DNA sequence: TGTGCCAGTAGTATAGTCCTAGGGGCTGAAGCTTTCTTT. The encoded protein is CASSIVLGAEAFF. The full variable domain, rest sourced from reference TRBV19 and TRBJ1-1, is DGGITQSPKYLFRKEGQNVTLSCEQNLNHDAMYWYRQDPGQGLRLIYYSQIVNDFQKGDIAEGYSVSREKKESFPLTVTSAQKNPTAFYLCASSIVLGAEAFFGQGTRLTVV.

The chain recombines TRBV5-1 with TRBJ2-5, with 9 bases that match TRBD1. Looked up from germline, CDR1 is SGHRS and CDR2 is YFSETQ. The CDR3 has 15 residues. The V segment lost 3 bases and the J segment 2 bases; nucleotides outside the gene matches: 5. The CDR3 loop reads CASSWGTGTQETQYF. Here the CDR3 DNA reads TGCGCCAGCAGCTGGGGGACAGGGACGCAAGAGACCCAGTACTTC.

The rearrangement joins TRBV5-1 to TRBJ1-1; weak D call: TRBD1 (5 bases). Trimming took off 4 bases at V and 4 bases at J, with 17 bases between the two ends. The germline gives CDR1 SGHRS, CDR2 YFSETQ. The CDR3 sequence is 15 residues long. Written as DNA, the CDR3 is TGCGCCAGCAGCCGTTCCACTCAGGGTACCACTGAAGCTTTCTTT. Its translation: CASSRSTQGTTEAFF.

The chain uses TRBV13 and TRBJ2-4; possible D gene TRBD2, 6 bases. This CDR3 region has 14 residues. Germline V gives CDR1 PRHDT, CDR2 FYEKMQ (reference sequence). Trimming stripped 3 bases from V and 6 bases from J, with 12 bases between. CDR3 DNA sequence: TGTGCCAGCAGCTTGGAGGGGTTTGGAAACATTCAGTACTTC. Protein: CASSLEGFGNIQYF.

This clone was seen only a few times. The V gene is TRBV6-4, the J gene TRBJ2-2; TRBD2 matches 8 bases. J lost 6 bases, V lost 0 bases, and 6 bases had no gene match. The CDR3 length is 16 residues. Germline V gene sequence: CDR1 MRHNA, CDR2 SNTAGT. The CDR3 protein is CASSDSGTRMPGELFF. CDR3 sequence (DNA): TGTGCCAGCAGTGACTCAGGGACTAGGATGCCCGGGGAGCTGTTTTTT.

The chain employs TRBV27 and TRBJ2-7; D is uncertain. V lost 3 bases, J lost 2 bases, and 11 bases lay in between. CDR3 length: 14 amino acids. CDR1 is MNHEY, CDR2 SMNVEV, per germline (reference sequence). CDR3: CASSFRKSTYEQYF. The CDR3 DNA follows: TGTGCCAGCAGTTTCAGGAAGTCAACCTACGAGCAGTACTTC.

This clone has a handful of counts. Other DNA sequences in the sample encode the same CDR3. The chain employs TRBV5-1 and TRBJ2-7, with a tentative D call TRBD2 (5 bases). Germline V gives CDR1 SGHRS, CDR2 YFSETQ. The CDR3 extends over 14 amino acids. The V and J ends lost 0 bases and 3 bases respectively, with 10 bases between them. CDR3: CASSLGRGFYEQYF. DNA of the CDR3: TGCGCCAGCAGCTTGGGGCGAGGGTTCTACGAGCAGTACTTC.

CDR3 protein: CASSLGGDLYEQYF. The CDR3 DNA follows: TGTGCCAGCAGCTTAGGGGGGGACCTTTACGAGCAGTACTTC. This sequence joins TRBV7-9 and TRBJ2-7; D is perhaps TRBD2 (6 bases). This CDR3 spans 14 amino acids. The germline gives CDR1 SEHNR, CDR2 FQNEAQ (reference sequence). Trimming stripped 1 base from V and 4 bases from J, with 11 bases between.

Points on this clone: The junction and the germline gene differ at one end; a read error may be behind it. V is TRBV7-9 and J is TRBJ2-3, with TRBD2 identical over 7 bases. The germline CDR1 and CDR2 sequences are SEHNR and FQNEAQ (reference sequence). The CDR3 runs 15 residues. The chain's CDR3 is CSSSLAGLATDTQYF. The CDR3 coding sequence is TGTTCCAGCAGCTTAGCGGGTCTAGCGACAGATACGCAGTATTTT.

The chain carries TRBV2 and TRBJ1-4, with a weak D call TRBD1 (6 bases). Germline CDR1 and CDR2: SNHLY and FYNNEI. The CDR3 is 13 amino acids. Trimming removed 4 bases from V and 7 bases from J, with 10 bases in between. The CDR3 DNA reads as TGTGCCAGCAGTGGACAGGTCGGTGAAAAACTGTTTTTT. This codes for CASSGQVGEKLFF.

The chain carries TRBV4-1 and TRBJ2-7; D unresolved. There are 15 residues in the CDR3. Germline V gene data show CDR1 as MGHRA and CDR2 as YSYEKL. V lost 0 bases and J lost 3, with 12 bases in between. The CDR3 region is CASSQEVIADYEQYF. In nucleotides, the CDR3 is TGCGCCAGCAGCCAAGAAGTAATAGCCGACTACGAGCAGTACTTC.

The chain carries TRBV5-1 and TRBJ2-2; unclear D gene. Trimming cost V 4 bases and J 0 bases, with 10 bases left between them. The CDR3 sequence is 15 residues long. Germline-derived CDR1 and CDR2 are SGHRS and YFSETQ. This chain's CDR3 is CASSPTSPNTGELFF. CDR3 DNA: TGCGCCAGCAGCCCCACTTCACCGAACACCGGGGAGCTGTTTTTT.

This rearrangement joins TRBV18 to TRBJ1-1, with TRBD1 identical over 8 bases. V lost 3 bases, J lost 8 bases, and 2 bases stayed unmatched. CDR3 length: 12 amino acids. CDR1 and CDR2 (germline): KGHSH, LQKENI. The CDR3 DNA is TGTGCCAGCTCACCTGGACAGGGCGAAGCTTTCTTT. Amino acids: CASSPGQGEAFF. Based on the CDR3 plus reference TRBV18 and TRBJ1-1, the full variable domain is NAGVMQNPRHLVRRRGQEARLRCSPMKGHSHVYWYRQLPEEGLKFMVYLQKENIIDESGMPKERFSAEFPKEGPSILRIQQVVRGDSAAYFCASSPGQGEAFFGQGTRLTVV.

This CDR3 is CASKAGQGSGNTIYF. The CDR3, as DNA: TGTGCCAGTAAGGCAGGACAGGGCTCGGGAAACACCATATATTTT. This chain connects TRBV19 to TRBJ1-3; 8 nucleotides match TRBD1. Germline CDR1 LNHDA, CDR2 SQIVND (reference sequence). This CDR3 has 15 amino acids. V shed 7 bases, J shed 4 bases, and the junction held 9 bases outside the gene matches.

V usage is TRBV5-1 and J usage is TRBJ2-1, with 7 bases aligning to TRBD2. In germline, CDR1 is SGHRS, CDR2 YFSETQ. The CDR3 is 16 residues long. The V and J ends lost 1 base and 4 bases, in that order; junction bases with no gene match: 8. The CDR3 protein is CASSLRASGPYNEQFF. DNA of the CDR3: TGCGCCAGCAGCTTGAGGGCTAGCGGCCCATACAATGAGCAGTTCTTC.